These 17 T cell receptor beta chains came from one sample sequenced in a study of blood T cells in healthy people across ages. The authors ran a second PCR of 7 to 11 cycles using a sample-barcoded 5' primer and a J-beta primer mix. TCRdb reprocessed the 5' RACE reads via MiXCR and lists one record per CDR3 protein. The sample comprises over a million distinct CDR3 sequences, around 45% of which are singletons, and approximately 20% rests with the top ten. The sample consisted of blood. These TCRs come from a woman aged 55-75 years in good health.

The J gene is TRBJ1-5, the V gene TRBV12-3 or TRBV12-4; D might be TRBD1 (5 bases). This CDR3 comprises 16 residues. Deletions cut 3 bases from V and 6 bases from J, with 18 bases between. The CDR3 reads CASSFGTNSSAQPQHF. CDR3 DNA: TGTGCCAGCAGTTTTGGGACCAACAGTTCCGCTCAGCCCCAGCATTTT.

This clonotype has only a few counts. CDR3 residues: CASSERQMSSYNSPLHF. CDR3 DNA sequence: TGTGCCAGCAGTGAGAGACAGATGAGCTCCTATAATTCACCCCTCCACTTT. The chain links TRBV6-4 to TRBJ1-6; D possibly corresponds to TRBD1 (5 bases). The V end was cut by 3 bases, the J end by 0 bases, with 12 bases between. The V gene's germline CDR1 is MRHNA and CDR2 SNTAGT. This CDR3 comprises 17 residues.

This rearrangement joins TRBV9 to TRBJ2-2; 8 bases map to TRBD1. Germline CDR1 is SGDLS and CDR2 is YYNGEE. The CDR3 length is 15 residues. V lost 4 bases, J lost 2 bases, and 4 bases stayed unmatched. CDR3 residues: CASSSQGANTGELFF. DNA of the CDR3: TGTGCCAGCAGCTCGCAGGGGGCCAACACCGGGGAGCTGTTTTTT.

The chain combines TRBV20-1 with TRBJ2-4; TRBD1 is a possible D gene (6 bases). This CDR3 is built from 16 residues. With 3 bases removed from V and 8 bases from J, the gap between germline ends came to 23 bases. Germline V gene data show CDR1 as DFQATT and CDR2 as SNEGSKA (reference sequence). This CDR3 reads CSASWLGGEPGDIQYF. The CDR3 DNA sequence: TGCAGTGCTAGTTGGCTAGGGGGAGAACCAGGAGACATTCAGTACTTC.

This clonotype was detected many times. The chain combines TRBV5-1 with TRBJ2-1, with TRBD2 matching 11 bases. Germline V gene sequence: CDR1 SGHRS, CDR2 YFSETQ. V trimming: 0 bases; J trimming: 6 bases; junction bases outside the gene matches: 2. The CDR3 length is 15 residues. CDR3 in amino acids: CASSLGLAGRNEQFF. The DNA for the CDR3 is TGCGCCAGCAGCTTGGGACTAGCGGGGCGCAATGAGCAGTTCTTC.

This CDR3 is CASTLAGGSYNEQFF. The CDR3 coding sequence is TGTGCCAGCACATTAGCGGGAGGCTCCTACAATGAGCAGTTCTTC. The V gene is TRBV14, the J gene TRBJ2-1; 10 bases are a match to TRBD2. Germline-derived CDR1 and CDR2 are SGHDN and FVKESK. V dropped 7 bases and J dropped 0; count of bases not matched to a gene: 3. This CDR3 spans 15 amino acids.

The J gene is TRBJ1-2, the V gene TRBV20-1, with D unclear. Trimming shortened V by 6 bases and J by 6 bases, and 20 bases separated the two germline ends. Germline loops: CDR1 DFQATT, CDR2 SNEGSKA (reference sequence). The CDR3 loop spans 14 amino acids. CDR3 sequence reads: CSAPDGRTSNGYTF. In DNA form, the CDR3 reads TGCAGTGCGCCGGACGGACGGACGTCGAATGGCTACACCTTC.

The chain carries TRBV10-3 and TRBJ2-3, with 9 bases lining up with TRBD1. The V gene's germline CDR1 is ENHRY and CDR2 SYGVKD. Trimming cost V 2 bases and J 0 bases; bases outside gene matches: 9. CDR3 length: 18 residues. CDR3 loop: CAISEGRQGGLSTDTQYF. DNA for the CDR3: TGTGCCATCAGTGAGGGGCGACAGGGGGGGCTTAGCACAGATACGCAGTATTTT.

This clonotype was counted at least ten times. The chain joins TRBV20-1 to TRBJ2-6; 8 bases fit TRBD1. V lost 0 bases to trimming and J lost 9 bases; unmatched junction nucleotides: 19. Germline V gene data show CDR1 as DFQATT and CDR2 as SNEGSKA (reference sequence). This CDR3 spans 19 amino acids. The CDR3 loop reads CSARDRRGQVDPDRNVLTF. For the CDR3, the DNA is TGCAGTGCTAGAGATCGCCGGGGACAGGTAGATCCAGATCGCAACGTCCTGACTTTC.

This sequence joins TRBV12-3 or TRBV12-4 and TRBJ2-1, with 8 bases matching TRBD2. With 8 bases clipped from V and 5 bases from J, the junction kept 11 bases outside the gene matches. The CDR3 consists of 15 residues. This chain's CDR3 is CASLATGRAHNEQFF. The CDR3 region has the DNA TGTGCCAGCCTCGCCACCGGGAGGGCTCACAATGAGCAGTTCTTC.

The V and J genes are TRBV7-2 and TRBJ1-1; D perhaps matches TRBD1 (5 bases). The CDR3 runs 14 residues. V was pared by 5 bases and J by 5 bases, with 15 bases between. The germline gives CDR1 SGHTA, CDR2 FQGNSA. CDR3 loop: CASSRGAGETEAFF. The CDR3 DNA reads TGTGCCAGCAGCAGAGGGGCGGGTGAGACTGAAGCTTTCTTT.

This clonotype was picked up a small number of times. The chain carries TRBV27 and TRBJ2-1; 12 bases align to TRBD2. Germline CDR1 MNHEY, CDR2 SMNVEV (reference sequence). The trim removed 6 bases at V and 0 bases at J, leaving 12 bases unmatched. The CDR3 has 19 amino acids. The CDR3 is CASSIGLAGRYSSYNEQFF. In DNA form, the CDR3 reads TGTGCCAGCAGCATCGGACTAGCGGGGCGCTATAGCTCCTACAATGAGCAGTTCTTC.

This clonotype was counted between two and nine times. The chain combines TRBV21-1 with TRBJ2-3; the D segment call TRBD2 is taken from the table without a DNA check. TRBV21-1 is classified as a pseudogene. This CDR3 is 13 amino acids long. Here the CDR3 DNA reads TGTGCCAGCAGCAACGGGGGGGCAGATACGCAGTATTTT. Residues: CASSNGGADTQYF.

The gene calls are TRBV12-3 or TRBV12-4 and TRBJ2-4, with TRBD1 matching 9 bases. With V trimmed by 6 bases and J by 9 bases, 9 bases remained unmatched. The CDR3 length is 14 residues. CDR3 in DNA: TGTGCCAGCAGGGATACAGGGGGCGGGAGCATTCAGTACTTC. The encoded protein is CASRDTGGGSIQYF.

This clonotype showed up many times. The chain employs TRBV20-1 and TRBJ2-3; 10 bases agree with TRBD2. The germline V gene has CDR1 DFQATT and CDR2 SNEGSKA (reference sequence). Trimming removed 2 bases from V and 4 bases from J; junction bases left unmatched: 6. There are 15 residues in the CDR3. CDR3 loop: CSARRTSGLSDTQYF. The CDR3 DNA sequence: TGCAGTGCTAGAAGGACTAGCGGACTTTCAGATACGCAGTATTTT.

The rearrangement links TRBV5-1 to TRBJ2-1; D tentatively reads TRBD1 or TRBD2 (5 bases each). This CDR3 is 16 amino acids long. Deletions cut 0 bases from V and 10 bases from J, with 20 bases between. The germline V gene encodes CDR1 SGHRS and CDR2 YFSETQ. This chain's CDR3 is CASSLGLGTDSYEQFF. CDR3 in DNA: TGCGCCAGCAGCTTGGGGCTGGGGACGGACTCCTACGAGCAGTTCTTC.

This chain uses TRBV6-2 or TRBV6-3 with TRBJ2-1, with no clear D. Between the trimmed V and J ends, which lost 2 bases and 0 bases, there was a span of 8 bases. The CDR3 is 15 residues long. From germline, CDR1 is MNHEY and CDR2 SVGEGT. CDR3 sequence reads: CASSYQSVSYNEQFF. The DNA for the CDR3 is TGTGCCAGCAGTTACCAAAGCGTCTCCTACAATGAGCAGTTCTTC.